This TCR beta chain was recovered during a study of blood T cell repertoires in COVID-19. CDR1 and CDR2 (germline): MNHEY, SVGAGI. This CDR3 is built from 14 residues. V lost 2 bases and J lost 2; bases outside the gene matches: 2. Clones were read by immunoSEQ multiplex PCR, and TCRdb kept only the in-frame ones, dropping some. This table holds fewer than 350,000 clones, 86% found once. The sequence was collected from a woman in her 30s with COVID-19, enrolled during active disease. The sequenced material came from peripheral blood. The chain combines TRBV6-5 with TRBJ2-7; 8 nucleotides match TRBD1. In nucleotides, the CDR3 is TGTGCCAGCAGTTACCTGGACAGGGCCTACGAGCAGTACTTC. Translating it yields CASSYLDRAYEQYF.